The 8 T cell receptor beta chains presented below share a single source sample, sequenced in a study of CD8 T cells in Susac syndrome. When the RNA was reverse transcribed, random hexamers were used with an input of roughly 0.45 to 1 ug. TCRdb passed the immunoSEQ multiplex PCR reads through MiXCR, listing each CDR3 protein once. This table has some 100,000 distinct CDR3 sequences, 95% appearing once. The sequencing sample was made of CD8+ T cells from PBMCs. Every receptor here comes from a human donor with Susac syndrome.

V and J are TRBV29-1 and TRBJ2-2; TRBD1 matches at 11 bases. The CDR3 length is 14 residues. After removal of 7 bases from V and 6 bases from J, the junction contained 7 bases not matched to a gene. CDR1 and CDR2 (germline): SQVTM, ANQGSEA. In DNA, the CDR3 is TGCAGCGCTGGACAGGGGGCTTTGGCCGGGGAGCTGTTTTTT. This gives the protein CSAGQGALAGELFF.

This sequence joins TRBV19 and TRBJ1-5; no clear D. V lost 4 bases and J lost 4, with 8 bases in between. Germline CDR1 reads LNHDA; CDR2 reads SQIVND (reference sequence). There are 13 residues in the CDR3. CDR3: CASSTAFNQPQHF. The CDR3 DNA is TGTGCCAGTAGTACGGCGTTTAATCAGCCCCAGCATTTT.

This chain uses TRBV20-1 with TRBJ2-1, with D perhaps given as TRBD1 or TRBD2 (6 bases each). Germline loops: CDR1 DFQATT, CDR2 SNEGSKA (reference sequence). The CDR3 is 14 amino acids. The germline V and J ends were trimmed by 6 bases and 4 bases, with 16 bases remaining between them. As DNA, the CDR3 is TGCAGTGCAGGGGGGCAGGAGCGGTACAATGAGCAGTTCTTC. Its translation is CSAGGQERYNEQFF.

The genes are TRBV27 and TRBJ2-3; unclear D gene. The germline CDR1 and CDR2 sequences are MNHEY and SMNVEV (reference sequence). This CDR3 contains 15 residues. V gave up 3 bases and J gave up 1 base, with 11 bases separating them. In DNA, the CDR3 is TGTGCCAGCAGTTTTATCGGTGAAGGCACAGATACGCAGTATTTT. It specifies CASSFIGEGTDTQYF.

The chain carries TRBV13 and TRBJ2-1, with TRBD1 matching 7 bases. The V and J ends lost 5 bases and 4 bases, in that order; junction bases with no gene match: 11. CDR1 is PRHDT, CDR2 FYEKMQ, per germline (reference sequence). The CDR3 is 16 residues long. CDR3 region: CASSPFGQEPYNEQFF. CDR3 coding DNA: TGTGCCAGCAGCCCTTTCGGACAGGAACCTTACAATGAGCAGTTCTTC.

V and J are TRBV29-1 and TRBJ1-5; D is possibly TRBD1 (6 bases). V gave up 6 bases and J gave up 6 bases, with 21 bases separating them. CDR1 is SQVTM and CDR2 is ANQGSEA in the germline V gene. This CDR3 spans 15 amino acids. Written as DNA, the CDR3 is TGCAGCGTCCTCGAACGTCAGGGGATGGGTCAGCCCCAGCATTTT. Translated: CSVLERQGMGQPQHF. The variable domain in full, completed from reference TRBV29-1 and TRBJ1-5, reads SAVISQKPSRDICQRGTSLTIQCQVDSQVTMMFWYRQQPGQSLTLIATANQGSEATYESGFVIDKFPISRPNLTFSTLTVSNMSPEDSSIYLCSVLERQGMGQPQHFGDGTRLSIL.

This clonotype was picked up one time. The chain has TRBV4-1 and TRBJ1-2, with D tentatively TRBD1 (5 bases). The ends were cut back, 0 bases at V and 3 bases at J, with 14 bases in the middle. Germline V gene lookup returns CDR1 MGHRA and CDR2 YSYEKL. This CDR3 has 16 amino acids. Here the CDR3 reads CASSQDKRGRHYGYTF. The DNA for the CDR3 is TGCGCCAGCAGCCAAGATAAACGGGGACGGCACTATGGCTACACCTTC.

The sample holds one count of this clonotype. The chain couples TRBV6-1 to TRBJ2-3, with a weak D call TRBD2 (6 bases). The CDR3 totals 16 residues. CDR1 MNHNS and CDR2 SASEGT come from the germline V gene. V was pared by 8 bases and J by 7 bases, with 25 bases between. This chain's CDR3 is CASSEGPPPGAYTQYF. The CDR3 DNA sequence: TGTGCCAGCTCGGAGGGGCCCCCCCCGGGCGCGTATACGCAGTATTTT.